A selection of T cell receptor beta chains follows, all from one sample in a study of shared clonotypes between healthy human individuals. The protocol was immunoSEQ multiplex PCR, while the TCRdb copy is restricted to in-frame clones and leaves out a portion. This table holds 2 million to 2.5 million clones, approximately 94% found once. Specimen: naive CD4+ T cells sorted from blood. The source is a man aged 18 to 29 in good health. The CDR3 runs from the conserved cysteine through the conserved F or W. A D gene is named only where the DNA matches it firmly. Size is omitted from some rows. Given values are once, few, many or a class for expanded clones.

d_gene: -; abundance: -; j_gene: TRBJ2-7; v_gene: TRBV28; CDR3aa: CASSSISEFYEQYF; CDR3nt: TGTGCCAGCAGTTCAATATCCGAGTTCTACGAGCAGTACTTC
d_gene: -; abundance: -; j_gene: TRBJ1-5; v_gene: TRBV4-1; CDR3aa: CASSQDIGLYSNQPQHF; CDR3nt: TGCGCCAGCAGCCAAGATATAGGTTTATATAGCAATCAGCCCCAGCATTTT
d_gene: -; abundance: -; j_gene: TRBJ2-2; v_gene: TRBV7-2; CDR3aa: CASSLARGQNTGELFF; CDR3nt: TGTGCCAGCAGCTTAGCGCGGGGCCAGAACACCGGGGAGCTGTTTTTT
d_gene: -; abundance: -; j_gene: TRBJ1-1; v_gene: TRBV25-1; CDR3aa: CASSEPGREAFF; CDR3nt: TGTGCCAGCAGTGAACCCGGGAGGGAAGCTTTCTTT
d_gene: -; abundance: -; j_gene: TRBJ2-2; v_gene: TRBV6-6; CDR3aa: CASSTRAGELFF; CDR3nt: TGTGCCAGCAGCACTCGGGCCGGGGAGCTGTTTTTT
d_gene: -; abundance: once; j_gene: TRBJ2-2; v_gene: TRBV6-5; CDR3aa: CASQSPSTGELFF; CDR3nt: TGTGCCAGCCAGTCCCCAAGCACCGGGGAGCTGTTTTTT
d_gene: -; abundance: -; j_gene: TRBJ2-3; v_gene: TRBV5-1; CDR3aa: CASSSGLSTDTQYF; CDR3nt: TGCGCCAGCAGCTCGGGACTGAGCACAGATACGCAGTATTTT
d_gene: -; abundance: -; j_gene: TRBJ2-1; v_gene: TRBV27; CDR3aa: CASRRMGNGYNEQFF; CDR3nt: TGTGCCAGCAGACGAATGGGAAACGGCTACAATGAGCAGTTCTTC
d_gene: -; abundance: -; j_gene: TRBJ2-5; v_gene: TRBV21-1; CDR3aa: CASSKALSDQETQYF; CDR3nt: TGTGCCAGCAGCAAAGCGCTGAGCGACCAAGAGACCCAGTACTTC
d_gene: -; abundance: -; j_gene: TRBJ1-6; v_gene: TRBV19; CDR3aa: CASSGGNSPLHF; CDR3nt: TGTGCCAGTAGTGGGGGTAATTCACCCCTCCACTTT
d_gene: TRBD1; abundance: -; j_gene: TRBJ2-2; v_gene: TRBV5-1; CDR3aa: CASSSGQAAITGELFF; CDR3nt: TGCGCCAGCAGCTCGGGACAGGCGGCGATCACCGGGGAGCTGTTTTTT
d_gene: -; abundance: -; j_gene: TRBJ2-5; v_gene: TRBV2; CDR3aa: CASTGRRETQYF; CDR3nt: TGTGCCAGCACGGGCAGGAGAGAGACCCAGTACTTC
d_gene: -; abundance: -; j_gene: TRBJ2-7; v_gene: TRBV5-6; CDR3aa: CASSPERRAYEQYF; CDR3nt: TGTGCCAGCAGCCCCGAACGAAGGGCGTACGAGCAGTACTTC
d_gene: TRBD1; abundance: -; j_gene: TRBJ2-2; v_gene: TRBV30; CDR3aa: CAWGTGGSVTGELFF; CDR3nt: TGTGCCTGGGGCACAGGGGGTTCAGTAACCGGGGAGCTGTTTTTT
d_gene: TRBD2; abundance: -; j_gene: TRBJ2-1; v_gene: TRBV5-4; CDR3aa: CASSLNPGGNEQFF; CDR3nt: TGTGCCAGCAGCTTGAATCCGGGAGGGAATGAGCAGTTCTTC
d_gene: -; abundance: -; j_gene: TRBJ1-5; v_gene: TRBV19; CDR3aa: CASSIWVGVGGNQPQHF; CDR3nt: TGTGCCAGTAGTATATGGGTCGGAGTTGGCGGCAATCAGCCCCAGCATTTT
d_gene: TRBD2; abundance: once; j_gene: TRBJ2-2; v_gene: TRBV7-6; CDR3aa: CASSWGSARGSITGELFF; CDR3nt: TGTGCCAGCAGCTGGGGGTCGGCGCGCGGGAGTATCACCGGGGAGCTGTTTTTT
d_gene: -; abundance: -; j_gene: TRBJ2-6; v_gene: TRBV19; CDR3aa: CASGDSSGANVLTF; CDR3nt: TGTGCCAGTGGGGATAGCTCTGGGGCCAACGTCCTGACTTTC
d_gene: -; abundance: -; j_gene: TRBJ2-7; v_gene: TRBV10-3; CDR3aa: CAISESTWGDEQYF; CDR3nt: TGTGCCATCAGTGAGTCGACTTGGGGGGACGAGCAGTACTTC
d_gene: TRBD2; abundance: -; j_gene: TRBJ2-2; v_gene: TRBV15; CDR3aa: CATSRGGLAVNTGELFF; CDR3nt: TGTGCCACCAGCAGAGGGGGACTAGCGGTGAACACCGGGGAGCTGTTTTTT
d_gene: -; abundance: once; j_gene: TRBJ2-5; v_gene: TRBV5-1; CDR3aa: CASSFAGSPAQETQYF; CDR3nt: TGCGCCAGCAGCTTTGCCGGGTCCCCGGCCCAAGAGACCCAGTACTTC
d_gene: TRBD1; abundance: -; j_gene: TRBJ1-1; v_gene: TRBV5-6; CDR3aa: CASSLDRGNTEAFF; CDR3nt: TGTGCCAGCAGTTTGGACAGGGGGAACACTGAAGCTTTCTTT
d_gene: -; abundance: -; j_gene: TRBJ2-1; v_gene: TRBV2; CDR3aa: CASTHRDSGSYEQFF; CDR3nt: TGTGCCAGCACCCACCGGGACTCCGGGTCCTATGAGCAGTTCTTC
d_gene: -; abundance: -; j_gene: TRBJ2-6; v_gene: TRBV5-1; CDR3aa: CASSGHSGANVLTF; CDR3nt: TGCGCCAGCAGCGGCCACTCTGGGGCCAACGTCCTGACTTTC
d_gene: -; abundance: -; j_gene: TRBJ2-7; v_gene: TRBV4-1; CDR3aa: CASSPQRVGYYEQYF; CDR3nt: TGCGCCAGCAGCCCTCAGAGGGTGGGTTATTACGAGCAGTACTTC
d_gene: -; abundance: -; j_gene: TRBJ1-1; v_gene: TRBV6-1; CDR3aa: CASSIRAVNTEAFF; CDR3nt: TGTGCCAGCAGTATCCGGGCAGTCAACACTGAAGCTTTCTTT
d_gene: -; abundance: -; j_gene: TRBJ1-5; v_gene: TRBV28; CDR3aa: CASKGLGDRSNQPQHF; CDR3nt: TGTGCCAGCAAGGGTTTGGGGGATCGTAGCAATCAGCCCCAGCATTTT
d_gene: TRBD1; abundance: -; j_gene: TRBJ1-6; v_gene: TRBV6-1; CDR3aa: CASSERGPSNSPLHF; CDR3nt: TGTGCCAGCAGTGAGAGGGGGCCTAGTAATTCACCCCTCCACTTT
d_gene: -; abundance: -; j_gene: TRBJ1-1; v_gene: TRBV2; CDR3aa: CASRFQTEAFF; CDR3nt: TGTGCCAGCAGGTTTCAGACTGAAGCTTTCTTT
d_gene: -; abundance: -; j_gene: TRBJ1-1; v_gene: TRBV7-9; CDR3aa: CASSPRLNTEAFF; CDR3nt: TGTGCCAGCAGCCCCCGGTTGAACACTGAAGCTTTCTTT
d_gene: -; abundance: -; j_gene: TRBJ1-2; v_gene: TRBV7-2; CDR3aa: CASSLPRGPIPYGYTF; CDR3nt: TGTGCCAGCAGCTTACCGAGAGGCCCCATCCCCTATGGCTACACCTTC
d_gene: -; abundance: -; j_gene: TRBJ1-1; v_gene: TRBV28; CDR3aa: CASSPIFGTEAFF; CDR3nt: TGTGCCAGCAGTCCCATTTTTGGCACTGAAGCTTTCTTT
d_gene: TRBD1; abundance: -; j_gene: TRBJ1-6; v_gene: TRBV7-2; CDR3aa: CASSSGGQAVSPLHF; CDR3nt: TGTGCCAGCAGCTCGGGGGGACAGGCGGTGTCACCCCTCCACTTT
d_gene: -; abundance: -; j_gene: TRBJ1-2; v_gene: TRBV10-3; CDR3aa: CAISDGGNYGYTF; CDR3nt: TGTGCCATCAGTGACGGCGGAAACTATGGCTACACCTTC
d_gene: TRBD1; abundance: -; j_gene: TRBJ1-6; v_gene: TRBV7-9; CDR3aa: CASSGAGQGTSPLHF; CDR3nt: TGTGCCAGCAGCGGCGCGGGACAGGGGACTTCACCCCTCCACTTT
d_gene: TRBD1; abundance: -; j_gene: TRBJ2-7; v_gene: TRBV6-6; CDR3aa: CASRRTGGYEQYF; CDR3nt: TGTGCCAGCAGGAGGACAGGGGGCTACGAGCAGTACTTC
d_gene: TRBD1; abundance: -; j_gene: TRBJ2-3; v_gene: TRBV10-1; CDR3aa: CASSRDSKTDTQYF; CDR3nt: TGCGCCAGCAGTCGGGACAGCAAAACAGATACGCAGTATTTT
d_gene: -; abundance: -; j_gene: TRBJ2-2; v_gene: TRBV6-5; CDR3aa: CASFPWGNTGELFF; CDR3nt: TGTGCCAGCTTCCCGTGGGGAAACACCGGGGAGCTGTTTTTT
d_gene: -; abundance: -; j_gene: TRBJ2-2; v_gene: TRBV28; CDR3aa: CASRDKNTGELFF; CDR3nt: TGTGCCAGCCGGGACAAGAACACCGGGGAGCTGTTTTTT
d_gene: -; abundance: -; j_gene: TRBJ1-1; v_gene: TRBV30; CDR3aa: CAWSGYTEAFF; CDR3nt: TGTGCCTGGAGTGGGTATACTGAAGCTTTCTTT
d_gene: -; abundance: -; j_gene: TRBJ2-7; v_gene: TRBV4-3; CDR3aa: CASSHLFSGTGSSYEQYF; CDR3nt: TGCGCCAGCAGCCATCTGTTTTCCGGGACGGGAAGCTCCTACGAGCAGTACTTC
d_gene: -; abundance: -; j_gene: TRBJ2-7; v_gene: TRBV7-2; CDR3aa: CASSLDRNYEQYF; CDR3nt: TGTGCCAGCAGCTTAGACAGGAATTACGAGCAGTACTTC
d_gene: TRBD2; abundance: -; j_gene: TRBJ2-7; v_gene: TRBV11-2; CDR3aa: CASSSSTSGRVNEQYF; CDR3nt: TGTGCCAGCAGCTCCTCGACTAGCGGGAGGGTAAACGAGCAGTACTTC
d_gene: TRBD1; abundance: -; j_gene: TRBJ2-4; v_gene: TRBV5-1; CDR3aa: CASSPTGDVAKNIQYF; CDR3nt: TGCGCCAGCAGCCCAACAGGGGATGTCGCCAAAAACATTCAGTACTTC
d_gene: -; abundance: -; j_gene: TRBJ1-4; v_gene: TRBV5-1; CDR3aa: CASSLEAGQTNEKLFF; CDR3nt: TGCGCCAGCAGCTTGGAGGCAGGGCAAACTAATGAAAAACTGTTTTTT
d_gene: -; abundance: -; j_gene: TRBJ1-5; v_gene: TRBV28; CDR3aa: CASSLSRAQPQHF; CDR3nt: TGTGCCAGCAGTTTAAGCCGGGCTCAGCCCCAGCATTTT
d_gene: TRBD2; abundance: -; j_gene: TRBJ2-1; v_gene: TRBV18; CDR3aa: CASSKRTSGRTDEQFF; CDR3nt: TGTGCCAGCTCGAAAAGGACTAGCGGGAGGACCGATGAGCAGTTCTTC
d_gene: -; abundance: -; j_gene: TRBJ2-2; v_gene: TRBV6-6; CDR3aa: CASSRSGFGRTGELFF; CDR3nt: TGTGCCAGCAGTAGGTCCGGTTTTGGGAGGACCGGGGAGCTGTTTTTT
d_gene: TRBD1; abundance: -; j_gene: TRBJ2-7; v_gene: TRBV2; CDR3aa: CASRRQGALDEQYF; CDR3nt: TGTGCCAGCAGGAGACAGGGGGCATTGGACGAGCAGTACTTC
d_gene: TRBD1; abundance: -; j_gene: TRBJ2-2; v_gene: TRBV9; CDR3aa: CASSVAPGQTNTGELFF; CDR3nt: TGTGCCAGCAGCGTAGCCCCGGGACAGACGAACACCGGGGAGCTGTTTTTT
d_gene: -; abundance: -; j_gene: TRBJ1-5; v_gene: TRBV29-1; CDR3aa: CSVEQELGQPQHF; CDR3nt: TGCAGCGTTGAACAGGAACTCGGGCAGCCCCAGCATTTT
d_gene: -; abundance: -; j_gene: TRBJ2-1; v_gene: TRBV5-1; CDR3aa: CASSQTYNEQFF; CDR3nt: TGCGCCAGCAGCCAGACCTACAATGAGCAGTTCTTC
d_gene: TRBD2; abundance: -; j_gene: TRBJ2-3; v_gene: TRBV10-3; CDR3aa: CATRGVSTDTQYF; CDR3nt: TGTGCCACACGGGGGGTTAGCACAGATACGCAGTATTTT